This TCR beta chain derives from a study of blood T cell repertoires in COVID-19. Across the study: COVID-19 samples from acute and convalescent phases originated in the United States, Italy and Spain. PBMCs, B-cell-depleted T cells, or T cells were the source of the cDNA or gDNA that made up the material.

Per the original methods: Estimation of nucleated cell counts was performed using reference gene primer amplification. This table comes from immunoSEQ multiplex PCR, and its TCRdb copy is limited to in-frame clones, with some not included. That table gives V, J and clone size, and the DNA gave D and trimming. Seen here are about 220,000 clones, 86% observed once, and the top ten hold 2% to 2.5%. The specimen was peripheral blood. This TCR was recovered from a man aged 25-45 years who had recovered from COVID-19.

The CDR3 loop reads CASSLGTSLFETQYF. CDR3 nucleotide sequence: TGTGCCAGCAGCTTGGGGACTAGCCTTTTCGAGACCCAGTACTTC. The chain has TRBV5-6 and TRBJ2-5, with TRBD2 identical over 8 bases. CDR3 size: 15 residues. Unmatched junction bases numbered 6, after V lost 0 bases and J lost 5 bases. Germline CDR1 reads SGHDT; CDR2 reads YYEEEE.